The 5 T cell receptor beta chains below were found in one sample sequenced in a study of shared clonotypes between healthy human individuals. Sequencing was performed with immunoSEQ multiplex PCR; in TCRdb, only in-frame clones are kept and a portion is missing. The repertoire holds about half a million clones, with almost 80% as singletons. Sequencing used PBMCs. The receptors originated from a woman aged 40 to 50 in good health. Some clones in this sample may be carry-over from other donors' samples.

This clone was observed many times. The V gene is TRBV9, the J gene TRBJ2-3; 12 bases match TRBD2. Losses at the gene ends were 3 bases for V and 4 bases for J; bases not matched to a gene: 6. From germline, CDR1 is SGDLS and CDR2 YYNGEE. This CDR3 contains 16 residues. CDR3 nucleotides: TGTGCCAGCAGCGCTAGACTAGCGGGAGACGCAGATACGCAGTATTTT. Its translation: CASSARLAGDADTQYF.

V gene TRBV10-3 combines with J gene TRBJ2-7, with D maybe TRBD1 (5 bases). The CDR3 spans 15 residues. From germline, CDR1 is ENHRY and CDR2 SYGVKD. With 0 bases removed from V and 3 bases from J, the gap between germline ends came to 12 bases. In DNA, the CDR3 is TGTGCCATCAGTGAGTCGAGTGGGGCGAACTACGAGCAGTACTTC. Its translation is CAISESSGANYEQYF.

Written as DNA, the CDR3 is TGTGCCAGCAGCCAAAAGGACGGGACAGGGGGCTACGAGCAGTACTTC. Translated: CASSQKDGTGGYEQYF. This rearrangement joins TRBV4-2 to TRBJ2-7; 11 positions match TRBD1. The V gene end was trimmed by 2 bases and the J gene end by 3 bases; junction bases not matched to a gene: 6. Germline V gene sequence: CDR1 LGHNA, CDR2 YNFKEQ. The CDR3 runs to 16 residues.

This chain uses TRBV21-1 with TRBJ2-1; the table's D call TRBD2 went unverified against the DNA. TRBV21-1 is termed a pseudogene. This CDR3 is 12 amino acids long. CDR3 nucleotides: TGTGCCAGCGTCCTCCGACCGGGTTGGCAGTTCTTC. This encodes CASVLRPGWQFF.

The chain is built from TRBV7-3 and TRBJ2-3, with 9 bases that match TRBD2. The germline CDR1 and CDR2 sequences are SGHTA and FQGTGA. The trim removed 2 bases at V and 0 bases at J, leaving 3 bases unmatched. The CDR3 extends over 16 amino acids. CDR3 protein: CASSLVAGGSTDTQYF. DNA for the CDR3: TGTGCCAGCAGCTTAGTGGCGGGAGGGAGCACAGATACGCAGTATTTT.